The 11 T cell receptor beta chains reported below all come from one sample, sequenced in a study of blood T cells in healthy people across ages. Then a second PCR, running about 7 to 11 cycles, was carried out with a sample-barcoded 5' primer and a J-beta primer mix. Using its own MiXCR run on the 5' RACE reads, TCRdb lists one record per CDR3 protein. Among about 830,000 distinct CDR3 sequences, 55% to 65% were seen once, and the ten largest hold 25% to 35%. The sample was blood. These receptors were collected from a man aged 30 to 39 in good health.

The V gene is TRBV7-3, the J gene TRBJ2-1, with 14 bases that match TRBD2. Germline loops: CDR1 SGHTA, CDR2 FQGTGA. V lost 5 bases and J lost 11; bases outside the gene matches: 5. The CDR3 extends over 14 amino acids. CDR3: CASSAGLAGEKQFF. The DNA of the CDR3 is TGTGCCAGCAGCGCGGGACTAGCGGGGGAAAAGCAGTTCTTC.

This chain connects TRBV15 to TRBJ2-6, with D hard to call. The CDR3 is 15 residues long. Germline lookup yields CDR1 LNHNV and CDR2 YYDKDF (reference sequence). V was cut by 8 bases and J by 0 bases, with 11 bases left in between. The CDR3 DNA reads TGTGCCACCTGGGGAAGCCTCTCTGGGGCCAACGTCCTGACTTTC. Its protein is CATWGSLSGANVLTF.

The chain combines TRBV2 with TRBJ2-7; 8 nucleotides agree with TRBD1. CDR3 length equals 15 residues. The V gene's germline CDR1 is SNHLY and CDR2 FYNNEI. J gave up 0 bases and V 6 bases, and 7 bases lay outside the gene matches. Written as DNA, the CDR3 is TGTGCCAGCAGGAAGGGGACAGGCAACTCCTACGAGCAGTACTTC. It yields the protein CASRKGTGNSYEQYF.

This clonotype was recorded at least ten times. This rearrangement joins TRBV5-1 to TRBJ2-5; a possible D gene is TRBD1 (5 bases). CDR3 length: 14 residues. CDR1 is SGHRS and CDR2 is YFSETQ in the germline V gene. V was trimmed by 6 bases and J by 5 bases, leaving 17 bases between them. The DNA of the CDR3 is TGCGCCAGCACCCCTCAGTGGGGCTCGGAGACCCAGTACTTC. Amino acid sequence: CASTPQWGSETQYF.

The J gene is TRBJ2-6, the V gene TRBV12-3 or TRBV12-4; TRBD2 might be the D (6 bases). The CDR3 runs to 17 residues. Trimming removed 5 bases from V and 0 bases from J, with 14 bases in between. CDR3 sequence reads: CASSPGVPYSGANVLTF. The CDR3 DNA sequence: TGTGCCAGCAGTCCGGGGGTCCCGTACTCTGGGGCCAACGTCCTGACTTTC.

J is TRBJ2-7 and V is TRBV28, with 8 bases aligning to TRBD2. The ends lost 5 bases at V and 5 bases at J; junction bases unmatched: 14. The CDR3 loop spans 16 amino acids. Per the germline V gene, CDR1 is MDHEN and CDR2 is SYDVKM. In nucleotides, the CDR3 is TGTGCCAGCAGTCCGCCCGGGGGGGCTTCAATAAACGAGCAGTACTTC. This gives the protein CASSPPGGASINEQYF.

The chain links TRBV18 to TRBJ2-7, with 9 bases aligning to TRBD1. Germline lookup yields CDR1 KGHSH and CDR2 LQKENI. V lost 3 bases and J lost 5; bases outside the gene matches: 5. The CDR3 runs 14 residues. The CDR3 region is CASSPRTGEDEQYF. The CDR3 bases are TGTGCCAGCTCACCTCGGACAGGGGAAGACGAGCAGTACTTC.

V is TRBV7-2 and J is TRBJ2-1, with D possibly matching TRBD1 (5 bases). The CDR3 is 15 residues long. V was pared by 1 base and J by 2 bases, with 9 bases between. The germline V gene encodes CDR1 SGHTA and CDR2 FQGNSA. CDR3 coding DNA: TGTGCCAGCAGCTTAGAAAGGGGCGCCTACAATGAGCAGTTCTTC. As protein: CASSLERGAYNEQFF.

This clonotype was observed many times. The chain joins TRBV7-2 to TRBJ2-1; 7 nucleotides align to TRBD1. Germline assignment: CDR1 SGHTA and CDR2 FQGNSA. Trimming cost V 2 bases and J 4 bases; bases outside gene matches: 8. The CDR3 contains 16 residues. The CDR3 DNA sequence: TGTGCCAGCAGCTTACAGGGGGTCGGCTTGTACAATGAGCAGTTCTTC. This sequence encodes CASSLQGVGLYNEQFF. The whole variable domain, filled in from reference TRBV7-2 and TRBJ2-1, reads GAGVSQSPSNKVTEKGKDVELRCDPISGHTALYWYRQSLGQGLEFLIYFQGNSAPDKSGLPSDRFSAERTGGSVSTLTIQRTQQEDSAVYLCASSLQGVGLYNEQFFGPGTRLTVL.

This clonotype was counted a single time. The chain is built from TRBV5-1 and TRBJ2-5; 8 nucleotides match TRBD1. The J segment lost 2 bases and the V segment lost 4 bases, leaving 13 bases of the junction unmatched. The CDR3 spans 17 residues. From germline, CDR1 is SGHRS and CDR2 YFSETQ. The CDR3 spells CASSPHRTGRGQETQYF. The CDR3 DNA is TGCGCCAGCAGCCCCCATCGGACAGGGAGAGGGCAAGAGACCCAGTACTTC. Variable domain in full (rest from reference TRBV5-1 and TRBJ2-5): KAGVTQTPRYLIKTRGQQVTLSCSPISGHRSVSWYQQTPGQGLQFLFEYFSETQRNKGNFPGRFSGRQFSNSRSEMNVSTLELGDSALYLCASSPHRTGRGQETQYFGPGTRLLVL.

The J gene is TRBJ1-4, the V gene TRBV12-3 or TRBV12-4; TRBD1 matches at 7 bases. The CDR3 is 16 residues long. J gave up 0 bases and V 1 base, and 2 bases lay outside the gene matches. The CDR3 spells CASSLEQGATNEKLFF. The DNA for the CDR3 is TGTGCCAGCAGTTTAGAGCAGGGGGCAACTAATGAAAAACTGTTTTTT.